A selection of T cell receptor beta chains follows, all from one sample in a study of blood T cell repertoires in COVID-19. Data came from immunoSEQ multiplex PCR; TCRdb stores just in-frame clones and leaves some out. The sample lists 55,000 to 90,000 clones, 86% occurring once. Sequencing used peripheral blood. All receptors derive from a woman aged 60-70 years with acute or convalescent COVID-19. Each CDR3 is given with its conserved first and last residue.

j_gene: TRBJ2-7; v_gene: TRBV19; CDR3aa: CASSFETGGIDEQYF
j_gene: TRBJ1-5; v_gene: TRBV19; CDR3aa: CASSMSRAVNQPQHF
j_gene: TRBJ2-1; v_gene: TRBV5-1; CDR3aa: CASSFPGLSYNEQFF
j_gene: TRBJ2-3; v_gene: TRBV5-4; CDR3aa: CASSLGIAGGGTDTQYF
j_gene: TRBJ1-2; v_gene: TRBV18; CDR3aa: CASSTDRGNYGYTF
j_gene: TRBJ1-2; v_gene: TRBV5-1; CDR3aa: CASSSGTGVRGYTF
j_gene: TRBJ2-7; v_gene: TRBV28; CDR3aa: CASSSRGKPYEQYF
j_gene: TRBJ1-6; v_gene: TRBV24-1; CDR3aa: CATTDRGDSPLHF
j_gene: TRBJ1-4; v_gene: TRBV7-9; CDR3aa: CASSRTEGQNNEKLFF
j_gene: TRBJ1-2; v_gene: TRBV7-9; CDR3aa: CASSFPGYGYTF
j_gene: TRBJ2-2; v_gene: TRBV4-1; CDR3aa: CASSQERGGLRTGELFF
j_gene: TRBJ2-2; v_gene: TRBV28; CDR3aa: CASRPQGKGSTGELFF
j_gene: TRBJ2-7; v_gene: TRBV3-1/TRBV3-2; CDR3aa: CASSQAPGLASYEQYF
j_gene: TRBJ1-2; v_gene: TRBV2; CDR3aa: CASSASSGYTF
j_gene: TRBJ2-5; v_gene: TRBV10-1; CDR3aa: CASNLVAGQETQYF
j_gene: TRBJ2-7; v_gene: TRBV28; CDR3aa: CASSGDEQYF
j_gene: TRBJ2-5; v_gene: TRBV4-2; CDR3aa: CASSPIRGDQETQYF
j_gene: TRBJ1-6; v_gene: TRBV27; CDR3aa: CASSVRDSDNSPLHF
j_gene: TRBJ1-3; v_gene: TRBV2; CDR3aa: CASSGGSFSGNTIYF
j_gene: TRBJ2-5; v_gene: TRBV3-1/TRBV3-2; CDR3aa: CASSQDLAQETQYF
j_gene: TRBJ1-1; v_gene: TRBV7-9; CDR3aa: CASSLVSRGGTEAFF
j_gene: TRBJ1-1; v_gene: TRBV6-5; CDR3aa: CASTAGTLNTEAFF
j_gene: TRBJ2-3; v_gene: TRBV11-2; CDR3aa: CASSLYASGVDTQYF
j_gene: TRBJ1-1; v_gene: TRBV19; CDR3aa: CASSIVVVPNTEAFF
j_gene: TRBJ2-7; v_gene: TRBV2; CDR3aa: CASSEGLADEQYF
j_gene: TRBJ2-3; v_gene: TRBV27; CDR3aa: CASSLGGLGPSMKDTQYF
j_gene: TRBJ1-1; v_gene: TRBV29-1; CDR3aa: CSATNSNTEAFF
j_gene: TRBJ2-3; v_gene: TRBV29-1; CDR3aa: CSVAQGAFETDTQYF